The clone carrying this T cell receptor beta chain was observed a few times. Its target is not known. Sorting with CD45RO/CCR7/CD25/CD127/CD95/CD27 yielded naive, central memory, regulatory and stem-like memory CD4+ cells. Sorted populations all exceeded 95% purity. These data originate in a study of beta chain features in type 1 diabetes. Findings and limits, study-wide: Across patients, naive, central memory and Treg TCRB repertoires exhibited apparently greater similarity than was observed across healthy donors. High TCR expression in some cells could lead to their over-representation in cDNA sequencing.

TCRB transcripts that were expressed got sequenced, as all of the isolated RNA had been reverse transcribed. Clones were read by immunoSEQ multiplex PCR, and TCRdb kept only the in-frame ones, dropping some. Of roughly 240,000 clones in the sample, around an eighth were seen once. V was clipped by 0 bases and J by 2 bases, with 10 bases between them. The germline V gene encodes CDR1 LNHDA and CDR2 SQIVND (reference sequence). The CDR3 loop spans 15 amino acids. Sequenced input: naive CD4+ T cells from blood. This TCR was sampled from a woman aged 35 to 49 in good health. The rearrangement joins TRBV19 to TRBJ1-2, with D hard to call. The CDR3 region is CASSIERRANYGYTF. The CDR3 nucleotides are TGTGCCAGTAGTATAGAGCGGAGGGCGAACTATGGCTACACCTTC.